The 25 T cell receptor beta chains below were found in one sample sequenced in a study of blood T cell repertoires in COVID-19. Profiling relied on immunoSEQ multiplex PCR, and the TCRdb table lists in-frame clones only, not all of them. The sample yields fewer than 350,000 clones, roughly 89% seen once. The sequenced material came from PBMCs or T cells enriched from blood (not recorded which). These TCRs come from a man aged 55 to 70 who had recovered from COVID-19.

This sequence joins TRBV13 and TRBJ1-5; 8 nucleotides align to TRBD1. Trimming cost V 6 bases and J 4 bases; bases outside gene matches: 8. Germline lookup yields CDR1 PRHDT and CDR2 FYEKMQ (reference sequence). The CDR3 is made up of 15 amino acids. CDR3 region: CASSRPDRVNQPQHF. The CDR3 DNA follows: TGTGCCAGCAGTCGTCCGGACAGGGTTAATCAGCCCCAGCATTTT.

J is TRBJ2-1 and V is TRBV21-1; TRBD1 is taken as the D call from the table, unchecked against the DNA. TRBV21-1 is tagged as a pseudogene. This CDR3 comprises 15 residues. The CDR3 sequence is CASSKGQGAPGEQFF. CDR3 sequence (DNA): TGTGCCAGCAGCAAGGGACAGGGGGCTCCCGGTGAGCAGTTCTTC.

Regarding this clone: Mismatch with germline at one junction end may stem from a read error. The chain carries TRBV6-5 and TRBJ2-1, with D possibly being TRBD2 (5 bases). From germline, CDR1 is MNHEY and CDR2 SVGAGI. The CDR3 covers 12 residues. The CDR3 region is CASSTDYHEQFF. In nucleotides, the CDR3 is TGTGCCAGCAGTACAGACTACCATGAGCAGTTCTTC.

This clone was detected a few times. V is TRBV11-3 and J is TRBJ2-1, with D hard to call. The CDR3 is 12 residues long. The germline V gene has CDR1 SGHNT and CDR2 YENEEA. V was trimmed by 1 base and J by 5 bases, leaving 3 bases between them. For the CDR3, the DNA is TGTGCCAGCAGCTTAGTTAACAATGAGCAGTTCTTC. This encodes CASSLVNNEQFF.

The V and J genes are TRBV6-5 and TRBJ1-6, with 7 bases matching TRBD1. The CDR3 covers 13 residues. The germline V gene has CDR1 MNHEY and CDR2 SVGAGI. Losses at the gene ends were 6 bases for V and 8 bases for J; bases not matched to a gene: 4. CDR3 sequence reads: CASSGTADSPLHF. The CDR3 DNA sequence: TGTGCCAGCAGCGGGACAGCCGATTCACCCCTCCACTTT.

This clone was observed a single time. This sample includes further DNA sequences coding for the same CDR3. The chain has TRBV28 and TRBJ1-5; D unclear. V shed 6 bases and J shed 6 bases, with 6 bases lying between them. The CDR3 runs to 11 residues. Germline CDR1 MDHEN, CDR2 SYDVKM. The CDR3 spells CASSSLQPQHF. The CDR3 DNA follows: TGTGCCAGCAGCTCCCTTCAGCCCCAGCATTTT.

V and J are TRBV7-3 and TRBJ2-3; TRBD2 aligns across 13 bases. CDR3 length equals 15 residues. Germline V gene data show CDR1 as SGHTA and CDR2 as FQGTGA. The V gene end was trimmed by 10 bases and the J gene end by 2 bases; junction bases not matched to a gene: 6. The CDR3 loop reads CATRLAGGPTDTQYF. CDR3 nucleotide sequence: TGTGCCACACGACTAGCGGGAGGTCCCACAGATACGCAGTATTTT.

The chain recombines TRBV9 with TRBJ1-6; D might be TRBD1 (6 bases). Germline V lookup: CDR1 SGDLS, CDR2 YYNGEE. CDR3 length: 15 amino acids. The V end lost 4 bases, the J end lost 8 bases, and 16 bases lay between the germline ends. CDR3 region: CASSLTTGSYSPLHF. CDR3 nucleotides: TGTGCCAGCAGCCTTACGACAGGATCATATTCACCCCTCCACTTT.

The chain combines TRBV6-6 with TRBJ2-1, with TRBD2 identical over 14 bases. Germline values: CDR1 MNHNY, CDR2 SVGAGI (reference sequence). V was clipped by 2 bases and J by 6 bases; unmatched bases: 3. The CDR3 has 16 residues. CDR3 region: CASSYIGTSGSNEQFF. The CDR3 bases are TGTGCCAGCAGTTACATCGGGACTAGCGGGAGCAATGAGCAGTTCTTC.

The chain carries TRBV19 and TRBJ2-7, with 8 bases identical to TRBD2. Germline CDR1 and CDR2: LNHDA and SQIVND (reference sequence). The CDR3 covers 16 residues. V dropped 3 bases and J dropped 4; count of bases not matched to a gene: 11. CDR3 DNA: TGTGCCAGTAGTATTTACCCGGGACTAGGGGCGTACGAGCAGTACTTC. Encoded protein: CASSIYPGLGAYEQYF.

The chain has TRBV18 and TRBJ1-1; no clear D. The germline V gene has CDR1 KGHSH and CDR2 LQKENI. This CDR3 has 13 amino acids. Trimming removed 6 bases at V and 1 base at J, with 9 bases between. In DNA form, the CDR3 reads TGTGCCAGCTCCCGGGTCCGGAACACTGAAGCTTTCTTT. Its translation: CASSRVRNTEAFF.

The chain is built from TRBV7-3 and TRBJ1-5; TRBD1 is a possible D gene (6 bases). This CDR3 contains 16 residues. V gave up 3 bases and J gave up 6 bases, with 18 bases separating them. Germline V gene data show CDR1 as SGHTA and CDR2 as FQGTGA. CDR3: CASSFVSQGVVQPQHF. CDR3 nucleotide sequence: TGTGCCAGCAGCTTTGTGTCACAGGGAGTGGTTCAGCCCCAGCATTTT.

The genes are TRBV19 and TRBJ1-5; D is unresolved. CDR1 LNHDA and CDR2 SQIVND come from the germline V gene (reference sequence). The V end lost 6 bases, the J end lost 6 bases, and 9 bases lay between the germline ends. The CDR3 has 12 amino acids. The CDR3 coding sequence is TGTGCCAGTAGGACGACAAGTCAGCCCCAGCATTTT. Protein product: CASRTTSQPQHF.

The chain is built from TRBV7-9 and TRBJ1-3; 7 bases fit TRBD1. Germline loops: CDR1 SEHNR, CDR2 FQNEAQ (reference sequence). The J segment lost 4 bases and the V segment lost 6 bases, leaving 6 bases of the junction unmatched. CDR3 length: 14 residues. The CDR3 loop reads CASRSDRRGNTIYF. The CDR3 DNA is TGTGCCAGCAGGTCGGACAGGCGAGGAAACACCATATATTTT.

The chain recombines TRBV7-3 with TRBJ2-1; a possible D gene is TRBD2 (5 bases). The CDR3 has 15 amino acids. With 2 bases removed from V and 8 bases from J, the gap between germline ends came to 16 bases. Germline-derived CDR1 and CDR2 are SGHTA and FQGTGA. CDR3 nucleotides: TGTGCCAGCAGCTTAGGTGCGGGTCGGGCCGATGAGCAGTTCTTC. Protein: CASSLGAGRADEQFF.

The V gene is TRBV12-5, the J gene TRBJ2-7; TRBD2 matches 7 bases. V lost 7 bases to trimming and J lost 2 bases; unmatched junction nucleotides: 8. The CDR3 consists of 14 residues. CDR1 is LGHNT and CDR2 is FRNRAP in the germline V gene. The CDR3 DNA sequence: TGTGCTAGTGAACATGGACTAGGCGCCTACGAGCAGTACTTC. Translated, it gives CASEHGLGAYEQYF. Drawing the rest from reference TRBV12-5 and TRBJ2-7, the complete variable domain is DARVTQTPRHKVTEMGQEVTMRCQPILGHNTVFWYRQTMMQGLELLAYFRNRAPLDDSGMPKDRFSAEMPDATLATLKIQPSEPRDSAVYFCASEHGLGAYEQYFGPGTRLTVT.

The gene calls are TRBV7-3 and TRBJ2-1; 14 bases agree with TRBD2. The CDR3 has 19 residues. Trimming removed 5 bases from V and 1 base from J; junction bases left unmatched: 10. CDR1 and CDR2 from the germline V gene are SGHTA and FQGTGA. The CDR3 protein is CASSPLGTSGSRSYNEQFF. In nucleotides, the CDR3 is TGTGCCAGCAGCCCCCTCGGGACTAGCGGGAGTCGGTCCTACAATGAGCAGTTCTTC.

This sequence joins TRBV3-1 (or the pseudogene TRBV3-2) and TRBJ2-7; no definite D call. This CDR3 is built from 15 residues. Between the trimmed V and J ends, which lost 4 bases and 4 bases, there was a span of 17 bases. Germline V gives CDR1 LGHDT, CDR2 YNNKEL (reference sequence). This CDR3 reads CASSRGVSSPYEQYF. CDR3 coding DNA: TGTGCCAGCAGCCGCGGAGTGAGCAGTCCTTACGAGCAGTACTTC.

The chain recombines TRBV15 with TRBJ1-4; the match to TRBD1 covers 10 bases. The J segment lost 10 bases and the V segment lost 8 bases, leaving 10 bases of the junction unmatched. Germline loops: CDR1 LNHNV, CDR2 YYDKDF (reference sequence). This CDR3 is built from 14 residues. CDR3 nucleotides: TGTGCCACCCGCCCCGACAGGGGGCTTGTAAAACTGTTTTTT. Protein sequence: CATRPDRGLVKLFF.

The V gene is TRBV11-2, the J gene TRBJ1-1; no clear D. Germline V gene lookup returns CDR1 SGHAT and CDR2 FQNNGV. V shed 6 bases and J shed 0 bases, with 11 bases lying between them. This CDR3 contains 14 residues. The CDR3 coding sequence is TGTGCCAGCAGTTTGCACGCTATGAACACTGAAGCTTTCTTT. This sequence encodes CASSLHAMNTEAFF.

This clone has only one observation. The J gene is TRBJ1-1, the V gene TRBV6-2 or TRBV6-3, with D hard to call. In germline, CDR1 is MNHEY, CDR2 SVGEGT. V dropped 6 bases and J dropped 2 bases, with 13 bases sitting between them. The CDR3 loop spans 14 amino acids. In DNA form, the CDR3 reads TGTGCCAGCAGCACTACGGGAATAAACACTGAAGCTTTCTTT. Its translation is CASSTTGINTEAFF.

This chain joins TRBV5-6 and TRBJ2-2, with a weak D call TRBD2 (5 bases). This CDR3 is 14 amino acids long. Trimming shortened V by 4 bases and J by 3 bases, and 10 bases separated the two germline ends. Germline V gene lookup returns CDR1 SGHDT and CDR2 YYEEEE. This CDR3 is CASSRRVDTGELFF. DNA for the CDR3: TGTGCCAGCAGCAGGCGGGTGGACACCGGGGAGCTGTTTTTT.

The chain employs TRBV7-3 and TRBJ2-3; possible D gene TRBD1, 5 bases. Germline CDR1 and CDR2: SGHTA and FQGTGA. The CDR3 loop spans 17 amino acids. Trimming stripped 0 bases from V and 2 bases from J, with 15 bases between. CDR3 sequence (DNA): TGTGCCAGCAGCTTAACGGCCCCAGGGCCGCTCACAGATACGCAGTATTTT. Its protein product is CASSLTAPGPLTDTQYF.

V usage is TRBV5-4 and J usage is TRBJ2-7, with 9 bases lining up with TRBD1. J was trimmed by 2 bases and V by 0 bases; bases with no gene match: 6. Germline V gives CDR1 SGHNT, CDR2 YYREEE (reference sequence). The length of the CDR3 is 16 residues. This chain's CDR3 is CASSLAGQGRTYEQYF. In DNA, the CDR3 is TGTGCCAGCAGCTTGGCGGGACAGGGAAGGACCTACGAGCAGTACTTC.

The chain is built from TRBV13 and TRBJ1-5, with 9 bases aligning to TRBD1. The germline V gene encodes CDR1 PRHDT and CDR2 FYEKMQ (reference sequence). The V and J ends lost 5 bases and 1 base, in that order; junction bases with no gene match: 6. The CDR3 spans 16 residues. The CDR3 is CASSRKGQGSNQPQHF. CDR3 bases: TGTGCCAGCAGCCGGAAGGGACAGGGAAGCAATCAGCCCCAGCATTTT.